This is a list of T cell receptor beta chains from one sample in a study of blood T cell repertoires in COVID-19. Clones were sequenced by immunoSEQ multiplex PCR, and TCRdb holds only the in-frame ones, with some missing. The sample gives tens of thousands of clones, roughly 74% of which show up once; 6.3% is in the top ten. Sequencing used peripheral blood. Source of these receptors: a man in his 70s with COVID-19, enrolled during active disease. Each CDR3 is given with its conserved first and last residue. The order of the fields is V gene, J gene, clone size, D gene, CDR3 DNA, CDR3 protein. A D gene is named only where the DNA matches it firmly. The size field is filled for only some rows; it gives once, few, many or a size class.

v_gene: TRBV4-2; j_gene: TRBJ1-1; abundance: NA; d_gene: NA; CDR3nt: TGTGCCAGCAGCCAAGATAATTGGAACACTGAAGCTTTCTTT; CDR3aa: CASSQDNWNTEAFF
v_gene: TRBV4-2; j_gene: TRBJ1-2; abundance: NA; d_gene: NA; CDR3nt: TGTGCCAGCAGCCAAGCCTATGGGATGCGGGATGAAGCCCTCCTTGATGGCTACACCTTC; CDR3aa: CASSQAYGMRDEALLDGYTF
v_gene: TRBV4-2; j_gene: TRBJ2-2; abundance: NA; d_gene: NA; CDR3nt: TGTGCCAGCAGCCAAGCACGGGGGAGAGGTACCGGGGAGCTGTTTTTT; CDR3aa: CASSQARGRGTGELFF
v_gene: TRBV5-5; j_gene: TRBJ2-5; abundance: NA; d_gene: TRBD1; CDR3nt: TGTGCCAGCAGCCCCGGCCGACAGGGTGTAGAGACCCAGTACTTC; CDR3aa: CASSPGRQGVETQYF
v_gene: TRBV14; j_gene: TRBJ1-4; abundance: once; d_gene: NA; CDR3nt: TGTGCCAGCAGCCCCCTCGGTAGCGGTGAAAAACTGTTTTTT; CDR3aa: CASSPLGSGEKLFF
v_gene: TRBV14; j_gene: TRBJ2-7; abundance: NA; d_gene: NA; CDR3nt: TGTGCCAGCAGCCAATTAGGGGTAACTTCTTACGAGCAGTACTTC; CDR3aa: CASSQLGVTSYEQYF
v_gene: TRBV29-1; j_gene: TRBJ2-2; abundance: NA; d_gene: NA; CDR3nt: TGCAGCGTCGTGGGCGGACAGTCTAACACCGGGGAGCTGTTTTTT; CDR3aa: CSVVGGQSNTGELFF
v_gene: TRBV7-2; j_gene: TRBJ1-6; abundance: NA; d_gene: NA; CDR3nt: TGTGCCAGCAGACTAACACCCGGGGCCGGCGGGGCCCTCCACTTT; CDR3aa: CASRLTPGAGGALHF
v_gene: TRBV4-3; j_gene: TRBJ2-7; abundance: medium-sized; d_gene: TRBD2; CDR3nt: TGCGCCAGCAGCCCAGACTGGGCTAGCGGGGGCTACGAGCAGTACTTC; CDR3aa: CASSPDWASGGYEQYF
v_gene: TRBV29-1; j_gene: TRBJ2-1; abundance: NA; d_gene: TRBD1; CDR3nt: TGCAGCGTTCGTCGACAGGGCTCCTACAATGAGCAGTTCTTC; CDR3aa: CSVRRQGSYNEQFF
v_gene: TRBV4-1; j_gene: TRBJ1-6; abundance: few; d_gene: NA; CDR3nt: TGCGCCAGCAGCCGTGACAGAACCAATAATTCACCCCTCCACTTT; CDR3aa: CASSRDRTNNSPLHF
v_gene: TRBV7-9; j_gene: TRBJ1-2; abundance: NA; d_gene: NA; CDR3nt: TGTGCCAGCAGCGAGTGGGGCAAGGGCCATGGCTACACCTTC; CDR3aa: CASSEWGKGHGYTF
v_gene: TRBV2; j_gene: TRBJ2-2; abundance: NA; d_gene: NA; CDR3nt: TGTGCCAGCAGACCACCGGGTTTCACCGGGGAGCTGTTTTTT; CDR3aa: CASRPPGFTGELFF
v_gene: TRBV5-1; j_gene: TRBJ1-1; abundance: NA; d_gene: NA; CDR3nt: TGCGCCAGCAACTTGGAGGGGGAAGGCACTGAAGCTTTCTTT; CDR3aa: CASNLEGEGTEAFF
v_gene: TRBV15; j_gene: TRBJ2-1; abundance: few; d_gene: TRBD1; CDR3nt: TGTGCCACCAGCCAACCGGGACAGGGGGTAAATGAGCAGTTCTTC; CDR3aa: CATSQPGQGVNEQFF
v_gene: TRBV19; j_gene: TRBJ2-3; abundance: NA; d_gene: TRBD2; CDR3nt: TGTGCCAGTAGTTTGCGACTAGCGGGACTACTCACAGATACGCAGTATTTT; CDR3aa: CASSLRLAGLLTDTQYF
v_gene: TRBV6-2/TRBV6-3; j_gene: TRBJ1-2; abundance: NA; d_gene: NA; CDR3nt: TGTGCCAGCAGCGGACAGATAAACTATGGCTACACCTTC; CDR3aa: CASSGQINYGYTF
v_gene: TRBV6-2/TRBV6-3; j_gene: TRBJ2-3; abundance: NA; d_gene: NA; CDR3nt: TGTGCCAGCAGTTACGGTCGACTTACCGATACGCAGTATTTT; CDR3aa: CASSYGRLTDTQYF
v_gene: TRBV27; j_gene: TRBJ2-5; abundance: medium-sized; d_gene: NA; CDR3nt: TGTGCCAGCAGTAACGCTGGGGGGGCGGAGACCCAGTACTTC; CDR3aa: CASSNAGGAETQYF
v_gene: TRBV28; j_gene: TRBJ2-1; abundance: NA; d_gene: TRBD2; CDR3nt: TGTGCCAGCAGTTCACTAGCGACTGAGCAGTTCTTC; CDR3aa: CASSSLATEQFF
v_gene: TRBV4-3; j_gene: TRBJ1-4; abundance: NA; d_gene: NA; CDR3nt: TGCGCCAGCAGCCAAGTTGAGGGTACGGTGAGGCCTGAAAAACTGTTTTTT; CDR3aa: CASSQVEGTVRPEKLFF
v_gene: TRBV7-2; j_gene: TRBJ1-5; abundance: few; d_gene: NA; CDR3nt: TGTGCCAGCAGCTTAGACGGGTTGAGCAATCAGCCCCAGCATTTT; CDR3aa: CASSLDGLSNQPQHF
v_gene: TRBV19; j_gene: TRBJ2-5; abundance: NA; d_gene: NA; CDR3nt: TGTGCCAGTAGTTCCCGGGACAAAAGAGAGACCCAGTACTTC; CDR3aa: CASSSRDKRETQYF
v_gene: TRBV15; j_gene: TRBJ2-5; abundance: NA; d_gene: NA; CDR3nt: TGTGCCACCAGCAGAGATTTTACTAGCCAAGAGACCCAGTACTTC; CDR3aa: CATSRDFTSQETQYF
v_gene: TRBV5-1; j_gene: TRBJ2-1; abundance: NA; d_gene: TRBD2; CDR3nt: TGCGCCAGCAGCTTGGAACTAGCGGGAGGAGGTGAGCAGTTCTTC; CDR3aa: CASSLELAGGGEQFF
v_gene: TRBV18; j_gene: TRBJ2-3; abundance: NA; d_gene: TRBD1; CDR3nt: TGTGCCAGCTCACCACCGAGGACAGGGAGGAAAACAGATACGCAGTATTTT; CDR3aa: CASSPPRTGRKTDTQYF
v_gene: TRBV9; j_gene: TRBJ2-3; abundance: NA; d_gene: TRBD1; CDR3nt: TGTGCCAGCAGCCTCTCAGGGGGACAGGCCACAGATACGCAGTATTTT; CDR3aa: CASSLSGGQATDTQYF
v_gene: TRBV19; j_gene: TRBJ2-5; abundance: NA; d_gene: NA; CDR3nt: TGTGCCAGTAGTAGGGACAACTTCCAAGAGACCCAGTACTTC; CDR3aa: CASSRDNFQETQYF
v_gene: TRBV24-1; j_gene: TRBJ2-1; abundance: NA; d_gene: TRBD1; CDR3nt: TGTGCCACCAGTGAAACCGGGACAGGGGTTTTCAATGAGCAGTTCTTC; CDR3aa: CATSETGTGVFNEQFF
v_gene: TRBV7-2; j_gene: TRBJ2-5; abundance: NA; d_gene: TRBD1; CDR3nt: TGTGCCAGCAGCTTCGGGACAGGAAAAGAGACCCAGTACTTC; CDR3aa: CASSFGTGKETQYF
v_gene: TRBV6-5; j_gene: TRBJ2-1; abundance: NA; d_gene: NA; CDR3nt: TGTGCCAGCAGTTACTCTAGCGCTTACAATGAGCAGTTCTTC; CDR3aa: CASSYSSAYNEQFF
v_gene: TRBV29-1; j_gene: TRBJ2-7; abundance: NA; d_gene: NA; CDR3nt: TGCAGCGGGCGACAAGGTTACGAGCAGTACTTC; CDR3aa: CSGRQGYEQYF
v_gene: TRBV5-1; j_gene: TRBJ2-1; abundance: NA; d_gene: NA; CDR3nt: TGCGCCAGCAGCCACGAGGTGAGCTCCTACAATGAGCAGTTCTTC; CDR3aa: CASSHEVSSYNEQFF